These 12 T cell receptor beta chains came from one sample sequenced in a study of T cells expressing NK-cell markers. TCRdb reprocessed the 5' RACE reads and keeps a single row for each CDR3 protein, giving no DNA. The sample table sets out more than 90,000 distinct CDR3 sequences. The specimen sequenced was blood T cells: a sorted CD56 or NKG2C T cell subset, CD4+ or CD8+ T cells, or bulk PBMC T cells (not recorded which). The receptors here all came from a woman between 18 and 70 years old in good health.

The chain uses TRBV29-1 and TRBJ2-3. Germline lookup yields CDR1 SQVTM and CDR2 ANQGSEA. The CDR3 has 14 residues. CDR3: CSVAVRATTDTQYF.

The V and J genes are TRBV20-1 and TRBJ2-2; TCRdb's assignment of TRBD1 cannot be checked, as there is no DNA. Germline V gene sequence: CDR1 DFQATT, CDR2 SNEGSKA (reference sequence). This CDR3 is built from 17 residues. The CDR3: CSAPDLQGAPSTGELFF.

The chain uses TRBV10-2 and TRBJ2-3; the D call of TRBD2 rests on TCRdb alone, since no DNA is present to check it. This CDR3 is built from 18 residues. Germline V gene data show CDR1 as WSHSY and CDR2 as SAAADI. CDR3: CASTLTGLAGTSTDTQYF.

The CDR3 protein is CASSLEPTSSLAKNIQYF. This chain uses TRBV7-8 with TRBJ2-4; TCRdb picks TRBD2, but there is no DNA to check that call. The CDR3 has 18 residues. Per germline, CDR1 SGHVS and CDR2 FQNEAQ.

The chain carries TRBV6-5 and TRBJ2-5; without DNA, the TCRdb call of TRBD1 cannot be checked. Germline V gene lookup returns CDR1 MNHEY and CDR2 SVGAGI. This CDR3 comprises 13 residues. The CDR3 region is CASSPSRGGTQYF.

The CDR3 protein is CASMDGTENEKLFF. V gene TRBV7-9 combines with J gene TRBJ1-4; the TCRdb D gene call, TRBD1, has no DNA to confirm it. The length of the CDR3 is 14 residues. The germline V gene has CDR1 SEHNR and CDR2 FQNEAQ (reference sequence).

The chain recombines TRBV6-1 with TRBJ2-1. The CDR3 is 14 residues long. Looked up from germline, CDR1 is MNHNS and CDR2 is SASEGT. CDR3 amino acids: CASSATRVGNEQFF.

The V call is TRBV6-4, the J call TRBJ2-1; as DNA is missing, the TRBD2 call by TCRdb cannot be tested. Germline V CDR1 and CDR2: MRHNA, SNTAGT. The CDR3 contains 15 residues. CDR3 region: CASSDSSGGANEQFF.

The J gene is TRBJ2-5, the V gene TRBV7-3; TCRdb selects TRBD2, and the lack of DNA leaves this call unchecked. This CDR3 contains 15 residues. CDR1 is SGHTA and CDR2 is FQGTGA in the germline V gene. CDR3 protein: CASSPGGGVEETQYF.

The rearrangement uses TRBV20-1 and TRBJ2-7; the TRBD1 assignment by TCRdb is unverifiable without DNA. This CDR3 has 17 residues. The V gene's germline CDR1 is DFQATT and CDR2 SNEGSKA (reference sequence). CDR3 region: CSARGDREVLITYEQYF.

This chain uses TRBV5-5 with TRBJ1-5; the TRBD1 assignment by TCRdb is unverifiable without DNA. The V gene's germline CDR1 is SGHKS and CDR2 YYEKEE (reference sequence). The CDR3 runs to 15 residues. The chain's CDR3 is CASSWTDYSNQPQHF.

The chain carries TRBV4-1 and TRBJ2-1. The germline V gene encodes CDR1 MGHRA and CDR2 YSYEKL. This CDR3 region has 16 residues. Here the CDR3 reads CASSQAQTGPYNEQFF.